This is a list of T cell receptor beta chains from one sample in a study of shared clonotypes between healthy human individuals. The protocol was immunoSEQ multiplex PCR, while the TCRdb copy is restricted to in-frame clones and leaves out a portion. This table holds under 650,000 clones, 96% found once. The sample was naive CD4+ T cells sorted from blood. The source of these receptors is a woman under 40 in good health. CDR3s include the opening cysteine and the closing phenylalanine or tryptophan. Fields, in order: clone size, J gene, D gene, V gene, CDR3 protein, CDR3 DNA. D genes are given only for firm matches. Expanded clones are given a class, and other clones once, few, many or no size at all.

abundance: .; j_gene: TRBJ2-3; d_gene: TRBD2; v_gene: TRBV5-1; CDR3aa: CASSLGRANTDTQYF; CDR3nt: TGCGCCAGCAGCCTCGGGAGGGCCAACACAGATACGCAGTATTTT
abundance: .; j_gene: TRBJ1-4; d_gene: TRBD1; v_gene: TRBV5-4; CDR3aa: CASSLGQGTANEKLFF; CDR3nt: TGTGCCAGCAGCTTGGGACAGGGGACGGCTAATGAAAAACTGTTTTTT
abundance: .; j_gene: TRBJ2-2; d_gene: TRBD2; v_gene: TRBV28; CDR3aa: CASSSYPLAGRVGELFF; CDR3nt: TGTGCCAGCAGTTCGTATCCCCTAGCGGGACGGGTCGGGGAGCTGTTTTTT
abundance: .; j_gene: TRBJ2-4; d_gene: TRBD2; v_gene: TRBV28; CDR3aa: CASSSGRENIQYF; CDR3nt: TGTGCCAGCTCTAGCGGTAGGGAGAACATTCAGTACTTC
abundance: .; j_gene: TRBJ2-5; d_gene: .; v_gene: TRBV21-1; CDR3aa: CAHGPEWQETQYF; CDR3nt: TGTGCCCACGGCCCGGAATGGCAAGAGACCCAGTACTTC
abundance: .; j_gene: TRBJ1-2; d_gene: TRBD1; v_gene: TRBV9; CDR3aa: CASSVEGQDSYGYTF; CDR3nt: TGTGCCAGCAGCGTAGAGGGACAGGATTCCTATGGCTACACCTTC
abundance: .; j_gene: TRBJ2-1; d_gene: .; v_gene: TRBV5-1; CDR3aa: CASSSEASSYNEQFF; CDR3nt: TGCGCCAGCAGCTCGGAAGCTAGCTCCTACAATGAGCAGTTCTTC
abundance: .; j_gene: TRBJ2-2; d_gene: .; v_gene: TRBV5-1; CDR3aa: CASSLGQFTGELFF; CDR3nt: TGCGCCAGCAGCTTGGGACAGTTCACCGGGGAGCTGTTTTTT
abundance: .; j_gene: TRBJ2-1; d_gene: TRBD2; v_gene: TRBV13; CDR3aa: CASSSTGTSAPYSYNEQFF; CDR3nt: TGTGCCAGCAGCTCTACCGGGACTAGCGCCCCATATTCCTACAATGAGCAGTTCTTC
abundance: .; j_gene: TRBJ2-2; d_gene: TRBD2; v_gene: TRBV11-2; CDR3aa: CASSLDPGTSGYTGELFF; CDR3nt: TGTGCCAGCAGCTTAGACCCTGGGACTAGCGGATACACCGGGGAGCTGTTTTTT
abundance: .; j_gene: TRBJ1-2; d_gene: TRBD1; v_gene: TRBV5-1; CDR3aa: CASSSTGRNYGYTF; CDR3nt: TGCGCCAGCAGCTCGACAGGGAGGAACTATGGCTACACCTTC
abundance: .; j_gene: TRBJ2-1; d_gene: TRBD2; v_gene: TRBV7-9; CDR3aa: CASSFGTSGGYNEQFF; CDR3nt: TGTGCCAGCAGCTTCGGGACTAGCGGAGGATACAATGAGCAGTTCTTC
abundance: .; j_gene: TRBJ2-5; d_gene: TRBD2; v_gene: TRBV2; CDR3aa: CASILAGGFETQYF; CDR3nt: TGTGCCAGTATACTAGCGGGAGGGTTTGAGACCCAGTACTTC
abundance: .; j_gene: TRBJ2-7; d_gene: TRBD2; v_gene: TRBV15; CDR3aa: CATSSSGSRYEQYF; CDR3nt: TGTGCCACCAGCAGTAGCGGGAGTAGATACGAGCAGTACTTC
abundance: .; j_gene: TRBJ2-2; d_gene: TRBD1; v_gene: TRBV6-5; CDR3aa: CASTADRANTGELFF; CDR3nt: TGTGCCAGCACCGCGGACAGGGCGAACACCGGGGAGCTGTTTTTT
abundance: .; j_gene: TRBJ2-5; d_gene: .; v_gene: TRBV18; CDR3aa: CASSPPWSGNIQETQYF; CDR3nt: TGTGCCAGCTCACCACCTTGGTCGGGGAACATACAAGAGACCCAGTACTTC
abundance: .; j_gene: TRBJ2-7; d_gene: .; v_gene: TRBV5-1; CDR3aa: CASSLEISSYEQYF; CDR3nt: TGCGCCAGCAGCTTGGAGATAAGCTCCTACGAGCAGTACTTC
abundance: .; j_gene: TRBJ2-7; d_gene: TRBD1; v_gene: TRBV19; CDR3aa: CASSSTGGSSYEQYF; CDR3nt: TGTGCCAGTAGTAGCACAGGGGGCAGCTCCTACGAGCAGTACTTC
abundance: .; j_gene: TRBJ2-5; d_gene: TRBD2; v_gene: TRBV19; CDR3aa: CASSISGGGRAGETQYF; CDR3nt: TGTGCCAGTAGTATCTCGGGCGGCGGGAGGGCCGGGGAGACCCAGTACTTC
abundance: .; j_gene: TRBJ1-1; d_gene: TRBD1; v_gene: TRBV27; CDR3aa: CASSTYRGREAFF; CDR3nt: TGTGCCAGCAGTACCTACAGGGGGCGCGAAGCTTTCTTT
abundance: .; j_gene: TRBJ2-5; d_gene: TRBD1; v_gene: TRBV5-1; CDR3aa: CASRGTGQETQYF; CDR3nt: TGCGCCAGCAGGGGGACAGGGCAAGAGACCCAGTACTTC
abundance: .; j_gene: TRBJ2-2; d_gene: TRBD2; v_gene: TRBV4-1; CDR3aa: CASSQGRAREGRGGGELFF; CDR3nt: TGCGCCAGCAGCCAAGGGAGAGCGCGGGAGGGCCGCGGGGGCGGGGAGCTGTTTTTT
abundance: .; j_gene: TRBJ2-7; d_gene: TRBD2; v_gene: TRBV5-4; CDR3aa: CASSPQASGIRLEQYF; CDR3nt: TGTGCCAGCAGCCCCCAAGCCAGCGGGATTAGACTCGAGCAGTACTTC
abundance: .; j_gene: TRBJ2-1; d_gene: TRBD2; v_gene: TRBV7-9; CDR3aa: CASSRSSGAYNEQFF; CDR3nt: TGTGCCAGCAGCCGTTCTAGCGGGGCCTACAATGAGCAGTTCTTC
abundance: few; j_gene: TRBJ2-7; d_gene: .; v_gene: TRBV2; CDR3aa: CASSERLDGEQYF; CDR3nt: TGTGCCAGCAGTGAGAGACTAGACGGCGAGCAGTACTTC
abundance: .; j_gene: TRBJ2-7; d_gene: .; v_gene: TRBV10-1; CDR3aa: CASSAEAGTSYEQYF; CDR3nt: TGCGCCAGCAGTGCTGAAGCGGGGACATCCTACGAGCAGTACTTC